In this sample, the clone carrying this TCR beta chain turned up a few times. Per the study methods: Amplification from reference gene primers served as the basis for estimated nucleated cell counts. Assay: immunoSEQ multiplex PCR; the TCRdb copy retains only in-frame clones and omits some. Clone size and the V and J calls come from that table; the DNA yielded D and trimming. The table lists roughly 440,000 clones, approximately 90% of them singletons. The data originate from a study of blood T cell repertoires in COVID-19. Across the whole study: Samples taken during acute and convalescent COVID-19 were collected in the United States, Italy and Spain. PBMCs, B-cell-depleted T cells, or T cells provided the cDNA or gDNA that made up the material.

The Seattle patients joined while their infection was active and were tracked longitudinally afterward. The V segment lost 5 bases and the J segment 7 bases; nucleotides outside the gene matches: 11. The CDR3 length is 13 residues. Germline assignment: CDR1 GTSNPN and CDR2 SVGIG (reference sequence). The TCR originated in a woman aged 45-65 years with COVID-19, enrolled during active disease. The source material was peripheral blood. The J gene is TRBJ2-7, the V gene TRBV30, with TRBD2 matching over 7 bases. The CDR3 DNA sequence: TGTGCCTGGGAGAGCGGGGAGGTGGGGGAGCAGTACTTC. This codes for CAWESGEVGEQYF. The whole variable domain, remainder taken from reference TRBV30 and TRBJ2-7, is SQTIHQWPATLVQPVGSPLSLECTVEGTSNPNLYWYRQAAGRGLQLLFYSVGIGQISSEVPQNLSASRPQDRQFILSSKKLLLSDSGFYLCAWESGEVGEQYFGPGTRLTVT.